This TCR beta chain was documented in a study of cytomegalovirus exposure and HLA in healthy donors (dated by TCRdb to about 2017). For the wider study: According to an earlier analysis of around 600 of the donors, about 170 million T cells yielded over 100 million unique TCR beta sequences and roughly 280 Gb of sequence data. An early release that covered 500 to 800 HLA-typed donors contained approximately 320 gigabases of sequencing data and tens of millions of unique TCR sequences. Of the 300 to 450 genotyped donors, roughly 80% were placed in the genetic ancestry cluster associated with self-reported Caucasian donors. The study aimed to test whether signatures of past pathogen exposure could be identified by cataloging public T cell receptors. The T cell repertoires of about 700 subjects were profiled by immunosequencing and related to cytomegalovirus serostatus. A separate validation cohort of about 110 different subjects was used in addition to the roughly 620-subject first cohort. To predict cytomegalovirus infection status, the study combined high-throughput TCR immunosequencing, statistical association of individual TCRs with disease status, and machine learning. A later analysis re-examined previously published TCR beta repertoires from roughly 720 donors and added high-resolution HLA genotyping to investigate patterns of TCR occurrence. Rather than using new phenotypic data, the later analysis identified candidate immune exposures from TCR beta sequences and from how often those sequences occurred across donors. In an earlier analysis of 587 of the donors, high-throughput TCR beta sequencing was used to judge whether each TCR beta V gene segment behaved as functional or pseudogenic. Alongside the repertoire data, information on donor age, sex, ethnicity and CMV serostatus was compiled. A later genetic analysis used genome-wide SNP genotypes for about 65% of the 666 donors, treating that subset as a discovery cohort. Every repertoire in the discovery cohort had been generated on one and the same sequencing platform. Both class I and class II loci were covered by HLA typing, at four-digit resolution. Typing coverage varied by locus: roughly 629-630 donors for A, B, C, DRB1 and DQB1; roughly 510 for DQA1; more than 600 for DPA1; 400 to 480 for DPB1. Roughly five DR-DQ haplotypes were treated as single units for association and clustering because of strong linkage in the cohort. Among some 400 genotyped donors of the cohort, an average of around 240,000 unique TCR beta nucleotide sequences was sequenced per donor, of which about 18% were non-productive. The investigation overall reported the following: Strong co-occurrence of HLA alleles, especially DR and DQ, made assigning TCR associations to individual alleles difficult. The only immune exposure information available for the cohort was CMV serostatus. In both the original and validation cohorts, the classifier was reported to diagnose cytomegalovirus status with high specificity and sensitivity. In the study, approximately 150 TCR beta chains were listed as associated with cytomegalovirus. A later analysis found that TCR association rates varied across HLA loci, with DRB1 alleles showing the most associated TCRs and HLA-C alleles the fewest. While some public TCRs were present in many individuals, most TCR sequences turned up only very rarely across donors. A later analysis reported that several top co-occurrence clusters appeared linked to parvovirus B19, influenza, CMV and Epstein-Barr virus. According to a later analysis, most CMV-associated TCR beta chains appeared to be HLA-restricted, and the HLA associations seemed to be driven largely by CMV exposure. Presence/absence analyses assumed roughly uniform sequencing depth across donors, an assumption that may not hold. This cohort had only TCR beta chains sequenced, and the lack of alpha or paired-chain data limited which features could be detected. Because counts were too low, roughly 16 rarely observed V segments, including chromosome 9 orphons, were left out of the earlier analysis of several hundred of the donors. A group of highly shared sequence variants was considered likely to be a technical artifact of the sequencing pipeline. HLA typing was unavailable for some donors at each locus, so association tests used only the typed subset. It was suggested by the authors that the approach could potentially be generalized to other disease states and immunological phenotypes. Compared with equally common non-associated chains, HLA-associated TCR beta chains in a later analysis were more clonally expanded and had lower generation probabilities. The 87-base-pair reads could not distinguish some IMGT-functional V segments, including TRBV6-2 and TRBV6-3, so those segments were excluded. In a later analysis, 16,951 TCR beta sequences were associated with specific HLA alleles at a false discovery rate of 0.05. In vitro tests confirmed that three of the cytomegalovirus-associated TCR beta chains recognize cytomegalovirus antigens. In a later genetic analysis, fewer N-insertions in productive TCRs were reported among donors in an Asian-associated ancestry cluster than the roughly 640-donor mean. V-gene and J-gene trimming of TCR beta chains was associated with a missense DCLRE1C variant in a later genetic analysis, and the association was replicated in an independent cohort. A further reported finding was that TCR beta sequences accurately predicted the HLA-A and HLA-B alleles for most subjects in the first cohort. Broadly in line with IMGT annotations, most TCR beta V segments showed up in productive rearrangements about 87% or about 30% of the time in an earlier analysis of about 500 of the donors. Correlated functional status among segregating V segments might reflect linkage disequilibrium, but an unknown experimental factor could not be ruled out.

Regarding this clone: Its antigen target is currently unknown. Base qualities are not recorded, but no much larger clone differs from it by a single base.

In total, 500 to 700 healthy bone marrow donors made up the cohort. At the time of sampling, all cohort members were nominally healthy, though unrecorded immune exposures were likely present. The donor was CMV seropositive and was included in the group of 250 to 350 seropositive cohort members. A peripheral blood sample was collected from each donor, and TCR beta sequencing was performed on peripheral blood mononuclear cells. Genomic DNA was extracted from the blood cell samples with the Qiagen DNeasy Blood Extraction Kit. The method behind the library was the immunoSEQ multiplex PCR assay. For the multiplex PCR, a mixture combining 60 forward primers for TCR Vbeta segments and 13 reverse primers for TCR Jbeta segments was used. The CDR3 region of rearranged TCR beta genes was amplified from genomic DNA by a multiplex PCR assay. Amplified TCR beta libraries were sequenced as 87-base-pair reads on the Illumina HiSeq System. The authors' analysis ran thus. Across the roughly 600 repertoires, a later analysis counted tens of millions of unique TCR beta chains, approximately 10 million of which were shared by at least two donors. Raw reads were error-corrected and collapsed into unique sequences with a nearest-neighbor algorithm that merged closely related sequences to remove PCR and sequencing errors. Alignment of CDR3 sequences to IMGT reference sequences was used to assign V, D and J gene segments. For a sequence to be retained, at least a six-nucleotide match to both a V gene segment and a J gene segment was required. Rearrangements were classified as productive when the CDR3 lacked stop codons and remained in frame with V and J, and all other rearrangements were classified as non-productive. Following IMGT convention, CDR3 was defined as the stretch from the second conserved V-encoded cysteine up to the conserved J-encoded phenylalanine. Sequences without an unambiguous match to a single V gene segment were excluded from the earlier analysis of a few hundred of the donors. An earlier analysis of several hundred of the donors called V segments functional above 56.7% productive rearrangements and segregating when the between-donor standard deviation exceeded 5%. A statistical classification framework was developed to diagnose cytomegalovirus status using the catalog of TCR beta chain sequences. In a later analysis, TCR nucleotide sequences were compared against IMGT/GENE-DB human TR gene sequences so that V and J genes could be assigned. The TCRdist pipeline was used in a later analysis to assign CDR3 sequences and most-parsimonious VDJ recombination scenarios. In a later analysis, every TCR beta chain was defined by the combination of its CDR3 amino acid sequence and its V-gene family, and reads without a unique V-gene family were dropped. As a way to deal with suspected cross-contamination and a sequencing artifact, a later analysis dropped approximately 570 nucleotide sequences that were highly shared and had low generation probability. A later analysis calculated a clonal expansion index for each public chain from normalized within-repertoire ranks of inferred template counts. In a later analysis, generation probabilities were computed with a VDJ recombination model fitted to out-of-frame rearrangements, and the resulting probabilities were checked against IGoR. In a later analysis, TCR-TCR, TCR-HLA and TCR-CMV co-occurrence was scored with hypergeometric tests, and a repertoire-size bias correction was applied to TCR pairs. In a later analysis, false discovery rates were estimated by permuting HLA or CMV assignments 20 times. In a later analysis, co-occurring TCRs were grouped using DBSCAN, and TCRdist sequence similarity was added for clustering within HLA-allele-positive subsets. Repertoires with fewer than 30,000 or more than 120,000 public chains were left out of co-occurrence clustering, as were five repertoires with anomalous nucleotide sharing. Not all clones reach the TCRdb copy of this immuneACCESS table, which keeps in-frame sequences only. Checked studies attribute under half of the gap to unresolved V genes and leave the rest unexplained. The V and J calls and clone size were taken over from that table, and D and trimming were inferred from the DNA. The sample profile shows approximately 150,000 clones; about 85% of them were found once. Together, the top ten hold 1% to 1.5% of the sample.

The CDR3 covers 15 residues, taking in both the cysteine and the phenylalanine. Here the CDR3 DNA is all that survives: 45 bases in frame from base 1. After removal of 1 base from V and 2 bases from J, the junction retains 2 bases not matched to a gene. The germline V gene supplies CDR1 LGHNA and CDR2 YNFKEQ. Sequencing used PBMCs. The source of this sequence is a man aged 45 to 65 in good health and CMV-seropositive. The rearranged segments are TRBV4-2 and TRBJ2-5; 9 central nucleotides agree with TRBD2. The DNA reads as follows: TGTGCCAGCAGCCAAGGGACTAGCGTACAAGAGACCCAGTACTTC. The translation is CASSQGTSVQETQYF.